The TCR beta chain described here comes from a study of T-cell memory formation after mild COVID-19 (dated by TCRdb to the early 2020s). Some background on the complete study: TCR sequence clusters from the two donors were largely donor specific. Longitudinal TCRalpha and TCRbeta repertoire sequencing tracked T-cell clones expanding and contracting after mild COVID-19 in two donors. The cohort comprised two young, previously healthy adult volunteers, one female and one male.

As concerns this clonotype: Which antigen it targets is not known. No qualities accompany the bases; no much larger clone lies one base away.

Beyond this particular receptor, the publication reports: Balanced CD4/CD8 phenotypes were observed for clones contracting from day 15 to 85, whereas a bias towards CD4+ was observed for a second wave of clones expanding from day 15 to 37. Whether the second-wave clones peaking on day 37 were SARS-CoV-2 specific was not confirmed. Only two mild cases were covered by the study, and larger cohorts that include severe cases with pre-infection samples were considered necessary. Some responding clones were detected in pre-infection memory, which suggested that pre-existing cross-reactive memory T cells had joined the SARS-CoV-2 response. Contracting CD4+ clones were found mainly in CM and EM memory subsets, while CD8+ clones were enriched in EMRA.

Ficoll-Paque density gradient centrifugation was the method used to isolate PBMCs. Sequencing was carried out with an Illumina NovaSeq 6000. TCRalpha and TCRbeta cDNA libraries were built by 5'RACE with constant-segment primers, adding sample barcodes and unique molecular identifiers. Trizol reagent was used to extract RNA from every sample. Library amplification was performed in two PCR steps, and a second sample barcode and Illumina TruSeq adapters were introduced in the second step. Libraries were sequenced on an Illumina NovaSeq with 2 x 150 bp paired-end reads. Under the source paper's analysis protocol: Demultiplexing of reads and collapsing into UMI-guided consensus sequences were performed with migec v1.2.7. Using mixcr v2.1.11, UMI consensuses were aligned to TRA and TRB V and J templates and then assembled into clonotypes. Clonotypes were classified as expanded or contracted when called significant by both edgeR and NoisET, with noise models trained on biological replicates. For edgeR calls, the cutoffs were a false discovery rate-adjusted p below 0.01 and a log2 fold-change threshold of 1. As an exploratory analysis of dynamics, max-normalized trajectories of the 1000 most abundant clonotypes were examined with PCA combined with hierarchical clustering. Each responding clone was given a CD4 or CD8 phenotype based on the CD4+ and CD8+ repertoires, which had been sequenced separately. TCRdb passed the public sequencing reads through fastp at Q25 and MiXCR, retaining productive beta sequences. Rows with a matching CDR3 protein are joined into one entry that keeps the most common DNA and genes. What appears here as the V and J calls and clone size reflects TCRdb's work, not the paper's. This sample has a few hundred thousand distinct CDR3 sequences in its table, and 15% to 20% of those were observed once. The top ten hold approximately 23% of the sample.

The source of this sequence is a man aged 18 to 29 who had mild COVID-19 (a few samples of this study predate the infection). The sample titles of this study are shuffled in the database, so cell type and time point are left out; the donor was told from shared clones. The sample was PBMCs or a T cell subset sorted from them (not recorded which).

The CDR3 in this case is CASSNGQGAILEQYF. Read as DNA, the sequence is TGTGCCAGCAGCAACGGACAGGGGGCGATTCTCGAGCAGTACTTC. The chain uses TRBV7-2 and TRBJ2-7; TRBD1 lines up with 11 middle nucleotides. V is pruned by 5 bases and J by 6 bases, leaving 9 bases of the junction without a gene match. Including cysteine and phenylalanine, the CDR3 has 15 amino acids. Of all the DNA, just the CDR3 is kept, 45 bases in frame from base 1. CDR1 and CDR2 are drawn from the germline V gene: SGHTA, FQGNSA.